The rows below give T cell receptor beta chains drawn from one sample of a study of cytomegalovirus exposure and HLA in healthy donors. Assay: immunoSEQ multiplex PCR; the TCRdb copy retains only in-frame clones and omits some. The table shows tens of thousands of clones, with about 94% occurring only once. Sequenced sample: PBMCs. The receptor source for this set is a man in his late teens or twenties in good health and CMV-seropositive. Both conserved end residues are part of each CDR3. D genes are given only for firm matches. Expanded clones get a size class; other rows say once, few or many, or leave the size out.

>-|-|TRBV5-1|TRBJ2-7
CASSWTDLSSYEQYF
TGCGCCAGCAGCTGGACTGACCTGAGCTCCTACGAGCAGTACTTC
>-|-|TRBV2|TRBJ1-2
CASSEVRADYGYTF
TGTGCCAGCAGTGAGGTCAGGGCTGACTATGGCTACACCTTC
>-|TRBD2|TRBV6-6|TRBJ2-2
CASSSPGGGDTGELFF
TGTGCCAGCAGTTCCCCGGGAGGGGGGGACACCGGGGAGCTGTTTTTT
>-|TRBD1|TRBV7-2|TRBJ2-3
CASSLAGTAIPPDTQYF
TGTGCCAGCAGCTTAGCCGGGACAGCTATTCCCCCAGATACGCAGTATTTT
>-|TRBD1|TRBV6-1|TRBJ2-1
CASSATTGPGRNEQFF
TGTGCCAGCAGTGCAACGACAGGGCCCGGACGAAATGAGCAGTTCTTC
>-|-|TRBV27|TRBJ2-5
CASSFREGWETQYF
TGTGCCAGCAGTTTCAGGGAAGGATGGGAGACCCAGTACTTC
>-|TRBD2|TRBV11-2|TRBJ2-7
CASSLAGESYEQYF
TGTGCCAGCAGTCTAGCGGGTGAGTCCTACGAGCAGTACTTC
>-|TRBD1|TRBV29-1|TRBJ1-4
CSVEELQGARNEKLFF
TGCAGCGTTGAAGAATTACAGGGGGCGAGAAATGAAAAACTGTTTTTT
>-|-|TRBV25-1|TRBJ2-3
CASSDGRAADTQYF
TGTGCCAGCAGTGATGGTAGAGCGGCAGATACGCAGTATTTT
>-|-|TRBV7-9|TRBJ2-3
CASSLDPATDTQYF
TGTGCCAGCAGCTTAGATCCAGCGACAGATACGCAGTATTTT
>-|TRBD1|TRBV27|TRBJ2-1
CASSSRQGPSNEQFF
TGTGCCAGCAGTTCCAGACAGGGTCCATCAAATGAGCAGTTCTTC
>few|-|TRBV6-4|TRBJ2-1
CASSEVADSYNEQFF
TGTGCCAGCAGTGAGGTAGCGGATTCCTACAATGAGCAGTTCTTC
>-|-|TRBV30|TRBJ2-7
CAWTKPRQNLYEQYF
TGTGCCTGGACAAAACCACGACAGAACCTCTACGAGCAGTACTTC
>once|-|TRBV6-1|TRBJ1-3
CASRYETGPGNTIYF
TGTGCCAGCAGATACGAAACAGGTCCTGGAAACACCATATATTTT
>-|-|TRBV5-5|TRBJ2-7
CASSFLSGSYEQYF
TGTGCCAGCAGCTTCCTTTCAGGGTCCTACGAGCAGTACTTC
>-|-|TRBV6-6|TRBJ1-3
CASSYSTVSGNTIYF
TGTGCCAGCAGTTACTCAACGGTCTCTGGAAACACCATATATTTT
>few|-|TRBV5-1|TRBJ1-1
CASSLGETGLNTEAFF
TGCGCCAGCAGCTTGGGGGAAACAGGGTTGAACACTGAAGCTTTCTTT
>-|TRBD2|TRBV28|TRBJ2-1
CASIGRLTSGRAVTKNEQFF
TGTGCCAGCATTGGACGGCTGACTAGCGGGAGGGCCGTAACTAAAAATGAGCAGTTCTTC
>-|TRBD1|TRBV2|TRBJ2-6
CASSPTGAGANVLTF
TGTGCCAGCAGTCCGACAGGGGCGGGGGCCAACGTCCTGACTTTC
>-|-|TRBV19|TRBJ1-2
CASSQIQRDYGYTF
TGTGCCAGTAGTCAAATACAGCGGGACTATGGCTACACCTTC
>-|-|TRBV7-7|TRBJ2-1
CASSGGGEQFF
TGTGCTAGCTCCGGCGGCGGGGAGCAGTTCTTC
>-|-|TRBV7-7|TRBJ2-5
CASSFRQGIQETQYF
TGTGCTAGCAGCTTCCGGCAGGGGATACAAGAGACCCAGTACTTC
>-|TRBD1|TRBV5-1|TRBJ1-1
CASSTDRVSTEAFF
TGCGCCAGCAGCACCGACAGGGTCAGCACTGAAGCTTTCTTT
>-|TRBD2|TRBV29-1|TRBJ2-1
CSVDRSSGFYNEQFF
TGCAGCGTTGACCGTTCTAGCGGGTTCTACAATGAGCAGTTCTTC
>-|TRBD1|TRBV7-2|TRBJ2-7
CASSTGTGRTYEQYF
TGTGCCAGCAGCACCGGGACAGGGCGGACCTACGAGCAGTACTTC
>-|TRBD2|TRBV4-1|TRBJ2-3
CASSLAGGNTQYF
TGCGCCAGCAGTCTAGCGGGAGGAAATACGCAGTATTTT
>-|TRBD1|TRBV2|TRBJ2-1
CASRGTGANEQFF
TGTGCCAGCAGGGGGACAGGGGCAAATGAGCAGTTCTTC
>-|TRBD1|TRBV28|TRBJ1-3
CASRLDRGSIYSGNTIYF
TGTGCCAGCAGACTCGACAGGGGGTCTATTTACTCTGGAAACACCATATATTTT
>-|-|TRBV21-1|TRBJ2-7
CASSKVRLAGNYEQYF
TGTGCCAGCAGCAAGGTGAGACTAGCGGGAAACTACGAGCAGTACTTC
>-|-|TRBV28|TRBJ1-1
CASSTPTALNTEAFF
TGTGCCAGCAGTACCCCGACAGCTTTGAACACTGAAGCTTTCTTT
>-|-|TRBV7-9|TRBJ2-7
CASSLVPRVYEQYF
TGTGCCAGCAGCTTGGTCCCCAGGGTGTACGAGCAGTACTTC
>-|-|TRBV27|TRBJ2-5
CASRLSGTLTETQYF
TGTGCCAGCAGGCTGAGCGGGACATTAACGGAGACCCAGTACTTC
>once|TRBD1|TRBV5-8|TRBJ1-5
CASSSRDSYSNQPQHF
TGTGCCAGCAGCAGCCGGGACAGCTATAGCAATCAGCCCCAGCATTTT
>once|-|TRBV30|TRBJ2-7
CAWSFELDAVEQYF
TGTGCCTGGAGTTTCGAGCTAGATGCAGTCGAGCAGTACTTC
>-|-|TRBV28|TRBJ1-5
CASSLWEQALHQPQHF
TGTGCCAGCAGTTTATGGGAACAGGCCCTGCATCAGCCCCAGCATTTT
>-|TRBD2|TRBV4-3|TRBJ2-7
CASSPWTSGSGGYEQYF
TGCGCCAGCAGCCCATGGACTAGCGGGAGTGGTGGCTACGAGCAGTACTTC
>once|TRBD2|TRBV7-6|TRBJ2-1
CASSLEFTERENSYNEQFF
TGTGCCAGCAGCTTAGAATTTACGGAGCGGGAGAACTCCTACAATGAGCAGTTCTTC
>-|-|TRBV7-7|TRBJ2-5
CASSTSGFETQYF
TGTGCTAGCAGCACGTCGGGGTTCGAGACCCAGTACTTC
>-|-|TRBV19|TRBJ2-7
CASSAAKVPSYEQYF
TGTGCCAGTAGTGCCGCTAAAGTTCCCTCCTACGAGCAGTACTTC
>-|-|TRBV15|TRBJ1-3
CATSRDPRGGNLDTIYF
TGTGCCACCAGCAGAGACCCTCGGGGGGGCAATTTAGACACCATATATTTT
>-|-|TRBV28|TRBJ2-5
CASSSRAGVTQETQYF
TGTGCCAGCAGTTCAAGGGCAGGGGTAACCCAAGAGACCCAGTACTTC
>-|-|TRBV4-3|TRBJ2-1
CASSQFSGNYNEQFF
TGCGCCAGCAGCCAATTCAGCGGCAACTACAATGAGCAGTTCTTC
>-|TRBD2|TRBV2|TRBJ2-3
CASSTGLAGGRGRTDTQYF
TGTGCCAGCAGCACGGGACTAGCGGGGGGGAGAGGACGCACAGATACGCAGTATTTT
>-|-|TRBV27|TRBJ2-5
CASSNGGGVETQYF
TGTGCCAGCTCAAATGGGGGGGGCGTCGAGACCCAGTACTTC
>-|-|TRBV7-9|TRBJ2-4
CASSDSLAAKNIQYF
TGTGCCAGCAGTGACTCCCTGGCGGCCAAAAACATTCAGTACTTC
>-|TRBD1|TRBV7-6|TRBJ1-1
CASSQGTGSRTEAFF
TGTGCCAGCAGCCAAGGGACAGGGTCGCGCACTGAAGCTTTCTTT
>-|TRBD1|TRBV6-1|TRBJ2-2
CASSRQGGTGELFF
TGTGCCAGCAGTAGACAGGGTGGCACCGGGGAGCTGTTTTTT
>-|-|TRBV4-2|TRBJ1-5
CASSQFKGYQPQHF
TGTGCCAGCAGCCAGTTCAAGGGGTATCAGCCCCAGCATTTT
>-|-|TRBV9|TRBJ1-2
CASSVGGSLNYGYTF
TGTGCCAGCAGCGTAGGCGGCAGCCTTAACTATGGCTACACCTTC